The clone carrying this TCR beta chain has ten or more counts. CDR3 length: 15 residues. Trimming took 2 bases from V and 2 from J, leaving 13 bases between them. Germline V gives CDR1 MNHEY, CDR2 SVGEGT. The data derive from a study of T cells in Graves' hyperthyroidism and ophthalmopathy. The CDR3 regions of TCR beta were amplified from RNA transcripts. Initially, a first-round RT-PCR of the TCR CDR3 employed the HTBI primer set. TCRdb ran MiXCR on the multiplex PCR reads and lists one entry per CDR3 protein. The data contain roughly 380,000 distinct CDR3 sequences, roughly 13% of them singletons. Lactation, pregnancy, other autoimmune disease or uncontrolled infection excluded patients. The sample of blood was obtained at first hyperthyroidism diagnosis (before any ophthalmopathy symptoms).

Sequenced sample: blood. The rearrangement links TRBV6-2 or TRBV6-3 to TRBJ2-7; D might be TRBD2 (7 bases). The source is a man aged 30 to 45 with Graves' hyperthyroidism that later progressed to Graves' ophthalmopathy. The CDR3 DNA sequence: TGTGCCAGCAGTTACGAGGGGGACTACACCTACGAGCAGTACTTC. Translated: CASSYEGDYTYEQYF.